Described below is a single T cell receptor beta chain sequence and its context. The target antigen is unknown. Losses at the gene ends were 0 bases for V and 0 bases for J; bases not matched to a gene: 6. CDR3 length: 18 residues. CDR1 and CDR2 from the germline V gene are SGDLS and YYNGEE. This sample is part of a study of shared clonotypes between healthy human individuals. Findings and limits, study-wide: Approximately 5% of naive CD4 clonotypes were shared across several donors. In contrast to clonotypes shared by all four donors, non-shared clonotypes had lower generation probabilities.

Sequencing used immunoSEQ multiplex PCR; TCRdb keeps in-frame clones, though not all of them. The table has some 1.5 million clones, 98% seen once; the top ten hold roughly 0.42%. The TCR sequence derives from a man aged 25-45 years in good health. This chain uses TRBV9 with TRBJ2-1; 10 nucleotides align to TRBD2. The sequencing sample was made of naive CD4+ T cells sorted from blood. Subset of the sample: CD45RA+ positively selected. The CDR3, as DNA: TGTGCCAGCAGCGTAGGGGGGACTAGCGCCAGCTCCTACAATGAGCAGTTCTTC. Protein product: CASSVGGTSASSYNEQFF.